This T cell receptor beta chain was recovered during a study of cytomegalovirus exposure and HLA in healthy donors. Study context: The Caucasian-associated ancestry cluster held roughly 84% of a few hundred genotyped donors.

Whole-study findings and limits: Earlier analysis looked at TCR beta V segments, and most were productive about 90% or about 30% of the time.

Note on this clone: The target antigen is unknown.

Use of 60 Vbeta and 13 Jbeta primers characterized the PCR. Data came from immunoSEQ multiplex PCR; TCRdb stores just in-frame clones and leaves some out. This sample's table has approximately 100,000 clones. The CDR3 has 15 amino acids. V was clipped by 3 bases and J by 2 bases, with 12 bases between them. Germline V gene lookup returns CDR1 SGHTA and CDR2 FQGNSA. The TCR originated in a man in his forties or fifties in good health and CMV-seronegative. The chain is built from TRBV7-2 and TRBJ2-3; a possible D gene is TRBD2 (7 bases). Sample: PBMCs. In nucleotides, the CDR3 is TGTGCCAGCAGCTTCGGCGGGGGCTCCACAGATACGCAGTATTTT. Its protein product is CASSFGGGSTDTQYF.